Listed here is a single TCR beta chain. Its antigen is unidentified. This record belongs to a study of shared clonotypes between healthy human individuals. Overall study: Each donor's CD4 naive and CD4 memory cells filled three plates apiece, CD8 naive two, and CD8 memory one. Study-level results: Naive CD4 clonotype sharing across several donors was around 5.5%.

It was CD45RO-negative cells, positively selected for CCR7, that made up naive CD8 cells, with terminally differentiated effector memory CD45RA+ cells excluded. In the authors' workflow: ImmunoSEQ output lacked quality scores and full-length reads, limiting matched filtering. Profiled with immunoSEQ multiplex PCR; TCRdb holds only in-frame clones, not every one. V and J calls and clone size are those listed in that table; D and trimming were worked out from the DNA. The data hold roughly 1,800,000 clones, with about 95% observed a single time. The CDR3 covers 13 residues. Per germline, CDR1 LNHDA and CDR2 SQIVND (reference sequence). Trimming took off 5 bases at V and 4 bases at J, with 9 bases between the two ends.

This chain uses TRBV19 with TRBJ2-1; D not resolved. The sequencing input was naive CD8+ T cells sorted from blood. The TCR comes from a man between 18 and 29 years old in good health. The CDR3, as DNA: TGTGCCAGTAGTGTGGCTCGGTACAATGAGCAGTTCTTC. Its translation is CASSVARYNEQFF.